The rows below give T cell receptor beta chains drawn from one sample of a study of CD8+ T cells in alopecia areata. Clones were sequenced by immunoSEQ multiplex PCR, and TCRdb holds only the in-frame ones, with some missing. The sample carries more than 200,000 clones, approximately 72% recorded once. The sample in question was CD4+ T cells sorted from blood, obtained around week 44, from a patient treated with tofacitinib. The receptors here all came from a human donor with alopecia areata. CDR3s include the opening cysteine and the closing phenylalanine or tryptophan. The order of the fields is V gene, J gene, D gene, clone size, CDR3 DNA, CDR3 protein. The D gene is left open where the match is weak. Some rows mark clone size as missing; the rest say once, few, many or name a class of expanded clone.

V: TRBV29-1
J: TRBJ2-1
D: TRBD2
size: NA
DNA: TGCAGCGTTGATAGGAGACTAGCCCGCAATGAGCAGTTCTTC
CDR3: CSVDRRLARNEQFF

V: TRBV15
J: TRBJ1-4
D: NA
size: NA
DNA: TGTGCCACCAGACTGCGAGGTGAAAAACTGTTTTTT
CDR3: CATRLRGEKLFF

V: TRBV29-1
J: TRBJ2-3
D: NA
size: NA
DNA: TGCAGCGTTACAGAGGACAGACCCACAGATACGCAGTATTTT
CDR3: CSVTEDRPTDTQYF

V: TRBV19
J: TRBJ1-1
D: NA
size: few
DNA: TGTGCCAGTACCAAAGACAGGTGGGCCACTGAAGCTTTCTTT
CDR3: CASTKDRWATEAFF

V: TRBV18
J: TRBJ2-3
D: NA
size: NA
DNA: TGTGCCAGCTCACCACTAGAAAGGAGCCTCACAGATACGCAGTATTTT
CDR3: CASSPLERSLTDTQYF

V: TRBV2
J: TRBJ1-4
D: NA
size: NA
DNA: TGTGCCAGCAGTGCGGGGGGCGGTAATGAAAAACTGTTTTTT
CDR3: CASSAGGGNEKLFF

V: TRBV5-6
J: TRBJ1-1
D: NA
size: NA
DNA: TGTGCCAGCAGCTTGGGCTGGGATTTCACTGAAGCTTTCTTT
CDR3: CASSLGWDFTEAFF

V: TRBV5-6
J: TRBJ2-2
D: NA
size: NA
DNA: TGTGCCAGCAGCTTAAAAGGATGGGGGAAGACCGGGGAGCTGTTTTTT
CDR3: CASSLKGWGKTGELFF

V: TRBV28
J: TRBJ1-1
D: TRBD1
size: NA
DNA: TGTGCCAGCAGTTCGCCCTATGGGACAGGGGGTGAAGCTTTCTTT
CDR3: CASSSPYGTGGEAFF

V: TRBV30
J: TRBJ1-4
D: NA
size: NA
DNA: TGTGCCTGGAGTCCGGGACCTCAGATTGCAACTAATGAAAAACTGTTTTTT
CDR3: CAWSPGPQIATNEKLFF

V: TRBV5-1
J: TRBJ1-6
D: NA
size: few
DNA: TGCGCCAGCAGCTTGTCTCCCCGTCCGGACAGTAATTCACCCCTCCACTTT
CDR3: CASSLSPRPDSNSPLHF

V: TRBV7-2
J: TRBJ1-6
D: NA
size: NA
DNA: TGTGCCAGCAGCTTAGGGGCAGGAGGATCACCCCTCCACTTT
CDR3: CASSLGAGGSPLHF

V: TRBV7-8
J: TRBJ2-7
D: NA
size: NA
DNA: TGTGCCAGCAGCTTAGCAATGGCGGGATCCTACGAGCAGTACTTC
CDR3: CASSLAMAGSYEQYF

V: TRBV29-1
J: TRBJ2-3
D: NA
size: few
DNA: TGCAGCGTTGAAGGGATCGCGGGGGACAGCCGCACAGATACGCAGTATTTT
CDR3: CSVEGIAGDSRTDTQYF

V: TRBV29-1
J: TRBJ1-1
D: NA
size: NA
DNA: TGCAGCGTTGAGGAGGGACCTAACACTGAAGCTTTCTTT
CDR3: CSVEEGPNTEAFF

V: TRBV11-1
J: TRBJ2-2
D: NA
size: NA
DNA: TGTGCCAGCAGCTTCAATGGTAACACCGGGGAGCTGTTTTTT
CDR3: CASSFNGNTGELFF

V: TRBV30
J: TRBJ1-5
D: TRBD1
size: NA
DNA: TGTGCCTGGAGTGTACGGACAGGGAATCGCAATCAGCCCCAGCATTTT
CDR3: CAWSVRTGNRNQPQHF

V: TRBV2
J: TRBJ1-6
D: NA
size: few
DNA: TGTGCCAGCAGTGAAGAAAGCGGACAGTTGAGATCACCCCTCCACTTT
CDR3: CASSEESGQLRSPLHF

V: TRBV30
J: TRBJ1-6
D: NA
size: NA
DNA: TGTGCCTGGAGTTCAGGGACGACCCATTCACCCCTCCACTTT
CDR3: CAWSSGTTHSPLHF

V: TRBV11-2
J: TRBJ2-2
D: TRBD2
size: NA
DNA: TGTGCCAGCAGCCTTAGCGGGGTGAACACCGGGGAGCTGTTTTTT
CDR3: CASSLSGVNTGELFF

V: TRBV6-5
J: TRBJ1-1
D: NA
size: NA
DNA: TGTGCCAGCAGTAGACAGGTAATGAACACTGAAGCTTTCTTT
CDR3: CASSRQVMNTEAFF

V: TRBV29-1
J: TRBJ2-7
D: NA
size: NA
DNA: TGCAGCGGGTCGACGGGGGCCCACGAGCAGTACTTC
CDR3: CSGSTGAHEQYF

V: TRBV27
J: TRBJ1-6
D: TRBD1
size: NA
DNA: TGTGCCAGCAGTTTCGAGACAGGGGGTTCACCCCTCCACTTT
CDR3: CASSFETGGSPLHF

V: TRBV25-1
J: TRBJ2-2
D: NA
size: NA
DNA: TGTGCCAGCAGTGTGGCCGGGGAGCTGTTTTTT
CDR3: CASSVAGELFF

V: TRBV20-1
J: TRBJ1-2
D: NA
size: NA
DNA: TGCAGTGCTGCCCGACAGGACGACTACACCTTC
CDR3: CSAARQDDYTF

V: TRBV7-2
J: TRBJ1-2
D: NA
size: NA
DNA: TGTGCCAGCAGCTTTCCAGGGCCGGGGTATGGCTACACCTTC
CDR3: CASSFPGPGYGYTF

V: TRBV30
J: TRBJ2-2
D: NA
size: NA
DNA: TGTGCCTGGAGTGGCAGGGCTGGGGCGAACACCGGGGAGCTGTTTTTT
CDR3: CAWSGRAGANTGELFF

V: TRBV29-1
J: TRBJ2-2
D: NA
size: NA
DNA: TGCAGCGTTGCATCGGGGGAGAGGTTTTTTTTT
CDR3: CSVASGERFFF

V: TRBV28
J: TRBJ1-2
D: NA
size: NA
DNA: TGTGCCAGCAGTCCAAACAGGTTTTCTAACTATGGCTACACCTTC
CDR3: CASSPNRFSNYGYTF

V: TRBV7-2
J: TRBJ2-1
D: NA
size: NA
DNA: TGTGCCAGCAGCTTAGCCATCTCCTACAATGAGCAGTTCTTC
CDR3: CASSLAISYNEQFF

V: TRBV2
J: TRBJ2-5
D: NA
size: NA
DNA: TGTGCCAGCACGGGGCAGCTCCAAGAGACCCAGTACTTC
CDR3: CASTGQLQETQYF

V: TRBV30
J: TRBJ2-2
D: NA
size: NA
DNA: TGTGCCTGGAGTGCCGGGGTTAACACCGGGGAGCTGTTTTTT
CDR3: CAWSAGVNTGELFF

V: TRBV23-1
J: TRBJ2-3
D: NA
size: few
DNA: TGCGCCAGCAGTCCCTGGGACATTTTCACAGATACGCAGTATTTT
CDR3: CASSPWDIFTDTQYF

V: TRBV5-1
J: TRBJ2-7
D: NA
size: NA
DNA: TGCGCCAGCAGCCCACTTCCTGACCAAGGCGAGCAGTACTTC
CDR3: CASSPLPDQGEQYF

V: TRBV29-1
J: TRBJ1-2
D: TRBD1
size: NA
DNA: TGCAGCGTTGAAGAACAGGGGGCGCATGGCTACACCTTC
CDR3: CSVEEQGAHGYTF

V: TRBV5-1
J: TRBJ2-1
D: TRBD2
size: few
DNA: TGCGCCAGCAGCTTGTTTCCAAGCGGGGCGACCTACAATGAGCAGTTCTTC
CDR3: CASSLFPSGATYNEQFF

V: TRBV29-1
J: TRBJ1-1
D: TRBD1
size: NA
DNA: TGCAGCGTTGCCTCAGGGGGGTACACTGAAGCTTTCTTT
CDR3: CSVASGGYTEAFF

V: TRBV5-1
J: TRBJ1-6
D: NA
size: NA
DNA: TGCGCCAGCAGCCTGGGCGGGGATTCACCCCTCCACTTT
CDR3: CASSLGGDSPLHF

V: TRBV12-5
J: TRBJ2-7
D: NA
size: NA
DNA: TGTGCTAGTGCCGAGCAGATGATTCCCTACGAGCAGTACTTC
CDR3: CASAEQMIPYEQYF

V: TRBV10-3
J: TRBJ2-7
D: NA
size: NA
DNA: TGTGCCATCAGCAGCAGCAGCTACGAGCAGTACTTC
CDR3: CAISSSSYEQYF

V: TRBV2
J: TRBJ1-4
D: NA
size: few
DNA: TGTGCCAGCAGTGGGACAGTGGAGAAACTGTTTTTT
CDR3: CASSGTVEKLFF

V: TRBV30
J: TRBJ2-4
D: NA
size: few
DNA: TGTGCCTGGAGTGCCATCGGACAGAATCTAGCCAAAAACATTCAGTACTTC
CDR3: CAWSAIGQNLAKNIQYF

V: TRBV4-3
J: TRBJ2-5
D: NA
size: once
DNA: TGCGCCAGCAGCCAAGATCTTTCGGGCCAAGAGACCCAGTACTTC
CDR3: CASSQDLSGQETQYF